The 22 T cell receptor beta chains below all came from one sample that was sequenced in a study of shared clonotypes between healthy human individuals. Assay used: immunoSEQ multiplex PCR; TCRdb lists only in-frame clones, some missing. The sample includes a few million clones, about 94% of them seen just once. The sequenced sample consisted of naive CD4+ T cells sorted from blood. Subset in this sample: CD45RA+ positively selected. These receptors all come from a man aged 18 to 30 in good health.

The chain couples TRBV7-8 to TRBJ2-2, with unresolved D. Germline CDR1 SGHVS, CDR2 FQNEAQ. V was clipped by 3 bases and J by 5 bases, with 7 bases between them. The CDR3 spans 13 residues. The CDR3 DNA sequence: TGTGCCAGCAGCTTGAGAGAAACCGGGGAGCTGTTTTTT. This gives the protein CASSLRETGELFF. Together with reference TRBV7-8 and TRBJ2-2, the CDR3 gives the full variable domain: GAGVSQSPRYKVAKRGQDVALRCDPISGHVSLFWYQQALGQGPEFLTYFQNEAQLDKSGLPSDRFFAERPEGSVSTLKIQRTQQEDSAVYLCASSLRETGELFFGEGSRLTVL.

The V and J genes are TRBV5-6 and TRBJ1-3; D might be TRBD1 (5 bases). V dropped 3 bases and J dropped 0 bases, with 16 bases sitting between them. This CDR3 is built from 17 residues. The V gene's germline CDR1 is SGHDT and CDR2 YYEEEE. The CDR3 is CASSSLSGVFSGNTIYF. Here the CDR3 DNA reads TGTGCCAGCAGCTCCCTTTCGGGGGTTTTCTCTGGAAACACCATATATTTT.

This clone was observed a single time. The chain uses TRBV7-9 and TRBJ2-5; 7 bases match TRBD1. The CDR3 runs to 16 residues. From germline, CDR1 is SEHNR and CDR2 FQNEAQ (reference sequence). The V and J ends lost 1 base and 5 bases, in that order; junction bases with no gene match: 10. The CDR3 DNA reads as TGTGCCAGCAGCTTAGATTCGATCTCCAGGGGGGAGACCCAGTACTTC. As protein: CASSLDSISRGETQYF.

V is TRBV5-8 and J is TRBJ1-2, with D possibly matching TRBD1 (5 bases). The germline CDR1 and CDR2 sequences are SGHTS and YDEGEE. Trimming stripped 6 bases from V and 8 bases from J, with 23 bases between. CDR3 length: 15 amino acids. CDR3 in DNA: TGTGCCAGCACAACGGCGGGGGACCCTATCCACGGCTACACCTTC. Amino acids: CASTTAGDPIHGYTF.

This clone was picked up one time. The chain uses TRBV11-2 and TRBJ2-7, with 12 bases matching TRBD2. With 5 bases clipped from V and 3 bases from J, the junction kept 5 bases outside the gene matches. CDR1 and CDR2 (germline): SGHAT, FQNNGV. This CDR3 has 15 residues. The CDR3 bases are TGTGCCAGCAGCCATACGGGACTAGCGGGCTACGAGCAGTACTTC. Translating it yields CASSHTGLAGYEQYF.

This clone showed up just a few times. The chain uses TRBV5-5 and TRBJ2-1, with 14 nucleotides matching TRBD2. The germline gives CDR1 SGHKS, CDR2 YYEKEE (reference sequence). Unmatched junction bases numbered 2, after V lost 0 bases and J lost 3 bases. The CDR3 sequence is 17 residues long. The CDR3 spells CASSLAGTSGSYNEQFF. The CDR3 DNA reads as TGTGCCAGCAGCTTGGCCGGGACTAGCGGGAGCTACAATGAGCAGTTCTTC.

This clone appeared once. V is TRBV4-1 and J is TRBJ2-5; TRBD2 aligns across 8 bases. In germline, CDR1 is MGHRA, CDR2 YSYEKL. The CDR3 contains 15 residues. V gave up 3 bases and J gave up 3 bases; unmatched junction bases: 6. CDR3 DNA: TGCGCCAGCAGCCAGACCGGGGGGGCCGAAGAGACCCAGTACTTC. This gives the protein CASSQTGGAEETQYF.

The chain employs TRBV28 and TRBJ2-3; TRBD2 might be the D (5 bases). CDR1 and CDR2 from the germline V gene are MDHEN and SYDVKM. Trimming removed 2 bases from V and 2 bases from J, with 5 bases in between. The CDR3 length is 13 residues. This CDR3 reads CASSLGLTDTQYF. Here the CDR3 DNA reads TGTGCCAGCAGTTTAGGACTCACAGATACGCAGTATTTT.

The gene calls are TRBV7-2 and TRBJ2-3, with TRBD2 matching 8 bases. V trimming: 3 bases; J trimming: 2 bases; junction bases outside the gene matches: 7. From germline, CDR1 is SGHTA and CDR2 FQGNSA. The CDR3 contains 16 residues. The CDR3 region has the DNA TGTGCCAGCAGCTTTGGAGCGGGAGCTCACACAGATACGCAGTATTTT. Residues: CASSFGAGAHTDTQYF.

A few counts support this clone. Other DNA sequences in the same sample also yield this CDR3. The CDR3 here is CASSPGQKETQYF. CDR3 DNA sequence: TGTGCCAGCTCACCAGGACAGAAAGAGACCCAGTACTTC. This chain joins TRBV18 and TRBJ2-5, with D possibly being TRBD1 (6 bases). CDR1 is KGHSH, CDR2 LQKENI, per germline. Trimming shortened V by 2 bases and J by 3 bases, and 7 bases separated the two germline ends. The CDR3 consists of 13 residues.

The chain recombines TRBV5-3 with TRBJ1-2; D is undetermined. TRBV5-3 is given ORF status, its function remaining uncertain. This CDR3 region has 15 residues. The V gene lost 1 base and the J gene lost 10 bases, with 20 bases spanning the gap. CDR3: CARSLYSLASIAYTF. CDR3 bases: TGTGCCAGAAGCTTGTATAGTTTGGCTTCTATTGCCTACACCTTC.

The V call is TRBV7-2, the J call TRBJ2-7; TRBD1 aligns across 7 bases. The ends lost 3 bases at V and 3 bases at J; junction bases unmatched: 11. Per germline, CDR1 SGHTA and CDR2 FQGNSA. The CDR3 contains 16 residues. CDR3 nucleotide sequence: TGTGCCAGCAGCTTCGAGGGGGCATCCCATTACTACGAGCAGTACTTC. It encodes CASSFEGASHYYEQYF.

The CDR3 loop reads CAGTVGSGELFF. In DNA form, the CDR3 reads TGTGCCGGGACAGTCGGATCCGGGGAGCTGTTTTTT. The J gene is TRBJ2-2, the V gene TRBV7-9; 7 bases align to TRBD1. Trimming took 11 bases from V and 6 from J; bases not matched to a gene: 6. Germline V CDR1 and CDR2: SEHNR, FQNEAQ (reference sequence). This CDR3 has 12 residues.

The V call is TRBV7-8, the J call TRBJ2-5; D ambiguous. The V and J ends lost 6 bases and 0 bases respectively, with 5 bases between them. From germline, CDR1 is SGHVS and CDR2 FQNEAQ. The CDR3 consists of 12 residues. This chain's CDR3 is CASSRYQETQYF. CDR3 DNA sequence: TGTGCCAGCAGTCGGTACCAAGAGACCCAGTACTTC.

As regards this clone: Other DNA sequences in this sample translate to the same CDR3. The chain couples TRBV27 to TRBJ2-1, with TRBD2 identical over 11 bases. CDR1 is MNHEY, CDR2 SMNVEV, per germline (reference sequence). The CDR3 has 15 amino acids. Losses at the gene ends were 2 bases for V and 7 bases for J; bases not matched to a gene: 4. CDR3 sequence: CASSLRLAGGNEQFF. CDR3 DNA: TGTGCCAGCAGTTTACGGCTAGCGGGGGGAAATGAGCAGTTCTTC.

This clone was counted once. The V call is TRBV7-9, the J call TRBJ1-6; 8 bases map to TRBD1. Trimming cost V 8 bases and J 7 bases; bases outside gene matches: 10. This CDR3 is 15 amino acids long. The germline V gene has CDR1 SEHNR and CDR2 FQNEAQ (reference sequence). Here the CDR3 reads CASRPDRGGNSPLHF. The CDR3 DNA sequence: TGTGCCAGCCGCCCAGACAGGGGAGGCAATTCACCCCTCCACTTT.

The V gene is TRBV5-6, the J gene TRBJ1-1; no firm D call. V was shortened by 0 bases and J by 2 bases, with 8 bases between the two germline ends. Germline loops: CDR1 SGHDT, CDR2 YYEEEE. This CDR3 is 14 amino acids long. The CDR3 spells CASSLDSRNTEAFF. The CDR3 region has the DNA TGTGCCAGCAGCTTGGACAGCCGAAACACTGAAGCTTTCTTT. Full variable domain (rest looked up from reference TRBV5-6 and TRBJ1-1): DAGVTQSPTHLIKTRGQQVTLRCSPKSGHDTVSWYQQALGQGPQFIFQYYEEEERQRGNFPDRFSGHQFPNYSSELNVNALLLGDSALYLCASSLDSRNTEAFFGQGTRLTVV.

This chain joins TRBV5-1 and TRBJ2-2; the D gene is possibly TRBD1 (5 bases). Trimming removed 4 bases from V and 4 bases from J, with 14 bases in between. Per the germline V gene, CDR1 is SGHRS and CDR2 is YFSETQ. The CDR3 length is 15 residues. CDR3 DNA sequence: TGCGCCAGCAGCGTCAAGGGGCAGGGCACCGGGGAGCTGTTTTTT. It specifies CASSVKGQGTGELFF.

This chain links TRBV6-1 with TRBJ2-5, with TRBD1 as a possible D gene (6 bases). Germline V gene data show CDR1 as MNHNS and CDR2 as SASEGT. The CDR3 totals 16 residues. Trimming took off 1 base at V and 4 bases at J, with 16 bases between the two ends. Written as DNA, the CDR3 is TGTGCCAGCAGTGAAGAAGGGGGTCGACTCACAGAGACCCAGTACTTC. This sequence encodes CASSEEGGRLTETQYF.

CDR3 region: CASSLAGGPSDTQYF. CDR3 nucleotides: TGTGCCAGCAGTCTAGCGGGAGGGCCTTCAGATACGCAGTATTTT. The chain couples TRBV6-4 to TRBJ2-3, with 12 bases fitting TRBD2. The CDR3 loop spans 15 amino acids. The V gene end was trimmed by 5 bases and the J gene end by 4 bases; junction bases not matched to a gene: 4. In germline, CDR1 is MRHNA, CDR2 SNTAGT.

V is TRBV25-1 and J is TRBJ2-2; D is ambiguous. This CDR3 is 12 amino acids long. V gave up 6 bases and J gave up 3 bases, with 5 bases separating them. Germline V gene data show CDR1 as MGHDK and CDR2 as SYGVNS. DNA of the CDR3: TGTGCCAGCAGCCTATACACCGGGGAGCTGTTTTTT. Amino acid sequence: CASSLYTGELFF.

The rearrangement uses TRBV5-1 and TRBJ1-1, with D perhaps TRBD1 (6 bases). The germline V and J ends were trimmed by 4 bases and 1 base, with 11 bases remaining between them. Germline V gene sequence: CDR1 SGHRS, CDR2 YFSETQ. There are 14 residues in the CDR3. CDR3 coding DNA: TGCGCCAGCAGCCAAACAGGGACGAACACTGAAGCTTTCTTT. It translates to CASSQTGTNTEAFF.